This entry features one TCR beta chain sequence. This clone is a singleton in its sample. This receptor's antigen is unknown. Within one base of it there is no much larger clone, and no base qualities were kept. The sample comes from a study of cytomegalovirus exposure and HLA in healthy donors (dated by TCRdb to 2016 to 2017). Regarding the research as a whole: The 500 to 800 repertoires of the first cohort and the 120 validation repertoires were produced on the same platform, according to a later analysis. The study aimed to test whether cataloging public T cell receptors could reveal signatures of past pathogen exposure. Along with the roughly 610-subject first cohort, a separate validation cohort of approximately 110 different subjects was used. To predict cytomegalovirus infection status, the study combined high-throughput TCR immunosequencing, statistical association of individual TCRs with disease status, and machine learning.

The donors were included in the validation cohort of 120 subjects, a group kept apart from the roughly 730-subject first cohort. Study-wide findings and limitations: Across donors, most TCR sequences were observed very rarely, whereas some public TCRs were present in many individuals. In a later analysis, TCRs clustered in the first cohort were found to also tend to co-occur in the 120 or so validation repertoires, with roughly 93% of cluster scores above 0. According to the authors, the approach could potentially be generalized to other disease states and immunological phenotypes. The study listed 164 TCR beta chains as associated with cytomegalovirus. A few of the identified cytomegalovirus-associated TCR beta chains were confirmed in vitro to be specific for cytomegalovirus antigens. A later analysis had no HLA typing for the validation cohort, so co-occurrence there was scored across all 130 or so repertoires. Cytomegalovirus status was reported to be diagnosed by the classifier with high specificity and sensitivity in both the original and validation cohorts.

The library was obtained by the immunoSEQ multiplex PCR assay. As for how the authors treated the data: To diagnose cytomegalovirus status from the catalog of TCR beta chain sequences, a statistical classification framework was built. In its TCRdb copy, this immuneACCESS table keeps in-frame sequences only and misses some clones. Where compared with another copy, unresolved V genes explain less than half of these, and the others have no known cause. V and J calls plus clone size are reproduced from that table; the DNA served to infer D and trimming. This sample holds some 240,000 clones; approximately 83% were observed only once. Less than 1.5% of the sample rests with the top ten. This sequence originates from a young woman in good health and CMV-seropositive. Sample: PBMCs.

The nucleotides are TGTGCCAGCAGTTACTCACGAGGGGGTGGCTACACCTTC. Its protein product is CASSYSRGGGYTF. The sequence links TRBV6-5 to TRBJ1-2, and TRBD1 may be the D gene, going by 6 matching bases. From the cysteine up to the phenylalanine, the CDR3 has a length of 13 residues. Solely the CDR3 DNA is kept, with 39 bases framed from the first base. In the germline V gene, CDR1 corresponds to MNHEY and CDR2 to SVGAGI. V is reduced by 0 bases and J by 7 bases, leaving a spacing of 9 bases between them.